The rows below give T cell receptor beta chains drawn from one sample of a study of regulatory T cells in long-lasting Graves disease. TCRdb processed the multiplex PCR reads anew with MiXCR; each CDR3 protein has one entry. The profile covers a few hundred thousand distinct CDR3 sequences, with 15% to 20% appearing a single time and 20% to 25% taken by the ten largest. The same specimen was also included in a second study, on T cells in Graves' hyperthyroidism and ophthalmopathy.

This material consisted of peripheral blood mononuclear cells (PBMCs), taken at new diagnosis, from a patient treated with antithyroid drugs. The receptors stem from a woman younger than 35 with Graves disease. Each CDR3 is given with its conserved first and last residue. Fields, in order: D gene, V gene, J gene, clone size, CDR3 DNA, CDR3 protein. D genes are given only for firm matches. A clone size is listed for some rows: how often the clone was seen (once, few, many), or a class if it is expanded.

D gene: NA
V gene: TRBV5-1
J gene: TRBJ2-7
clone size: NA
CDR3 DNA: TGCGCCAGCAGCTGGGGACCGGAGCGGTACTTC
CDR3 protein: CASSWGPERYF

D gene: NA
V gene: TRBV6-1
J gene: TRBJ1-1
clone size: few
CDR3 DNA: TGTGCCAGCTGTAACAGGGCCCTGGAAGCTTTCTTT
CDR3 protein: CASCNRALEAFF

D gene: TRBD1
V gene: TRBV5-1
J gene: TRBJ2-7
clone size: many
CDR3 DNA: TGCGCCAGCAGCTTCCGGACAGGCTTCTACGAGCAGTACTTC
CDR3 protein: CASSFRTGFYEQYF

D gene: NA
V gene: TRBV10-3
J gene: TRBJ1-1
clone size: once
CDR3 DNA: TGTGCCATCAGTGAGTCCGCGGCGATAACTAAAGCTTTCTTT
CDR3 protein: CAISESAAITKAFF

D gene: TRBD1
V gene: TRBV27
J gene: TRBJ1-5
clone size: many
CDR3 DNA: TGTGCCAGCAGTCCGGGACAGATCAATCAGCCCCAGCATTTT
CDR3 protein: CASSPGQINQPQHF

D gene: NA
V gene: TRBV5-4
J gene: TRBJ2-2
clone size: NA
CDR3 DNA: TGTGCTAGCAGCTTAGGGTCTCTCAGGTCCGGGGAGCTGTTTTTT
CDR3 protein: CASSLGSLRSGELFF

D gene: NA
V gene: TRBV14
J gene: TRBJ1-1
clone size: NA
CDR3 DNA: TGTGCCAGCAGCCAAGATTCTTTCAGGCTTGTGGCTTTCTTT
CDR3 protein: CASSQDSFRLVAFF

D gene: TRBD1
V gene: TRBV6-1
J gene: TRBJ2-7
clone size: few
CDR3 DNA: TGTGCCAGCCGAGGCTTAACAGGGGACGAGCAGTACTTC
CDR3 protein: CASRGLTGDEQYF

D gene: NA
V gene: TRBV6-2/TRBV6-3
J gene: TRBJ2-3
clone size: many
CDR3 DNA: TGTGCCAGCAGTACGGACAGAACTAGCACAGATACGCAGTATTTT
CDR3 protein: CASSTDRTSTDTQYF

D gene: NA
V gene: TRBV11-2
J gene: TRBJ2-6
clone size: many
CDR3 DNA: TGTGCCAGCAGCTTAGACGGGGCACCCGGGGCGATTAACTCTGGGGCCAACGTCCTGACTTTC
CDR3 protein: CASSLDGAPGAINSGANVLTF

D gene: NA
V gene: TRBV5-1
J gene: TRBJ1-2
clone size: many
CDR3 DNA: TGCGCCAGCAGCTTGGACGCAGGTTCCCTCTATGGCTACACCTTC
CDR3 protein: CASSLDAGSLYGYTF

D gene: TRBD1
V gene: TRBV27
J gene: TRBJ1-1
clone size: NA
CDR3 DNA: TGTGCCAGCAGTTTAAGCCGGACAGGGGCGGGTACTGAAGCTTTCTTT
CDR3 protein: CASSLSRTGAGTEAFF

D gene: TRBD1
V gene: TRBV25-1
J gene: TRBJ1-1
clone size: few
CDR3 DNA: TGTGCCAGCAGCCGAATCAGAGGACAGGAAGAAGCTTTCTTT
CDR3 protein: CASSRIRGQEEAFF

D gene: TRBD2
V gene: TRBV28
J gene: TRBJ2-7
clone size: many
CDR3 DNA: TGTGCCAGCAGTTTCCCCCCCGGACTAGCAGCCTACGAGCAGTACTTC
CDR3 protein: CASSFPPGLAAYEQYF

D gene: TRBD2
V gene: TRBV7-8
J gene: TRBJ2-1
clone size: many
CDR3 DNA: TGTGCCAGCAGCCTTAGGGTCGGGGGGAGCTCCTACAATGAGCAGTTCTTC
CDR3 protein: CASSLRVGGSSYNEQFF

D gene: NA
V gene: TRBV20-1
J gene: TRBJ1-1
clone size: once
CDR3 DNA: TGCAGTGCTAGTGCTAGCAGCGGGGGCACTGAAGCTTTCTTT
CDR3 protein: CSASASSGGTEAFF

D gene: NA
V gene: TRBV6-5
J gene: TRBJ2-5
clone size: few
CDR3 DNA: TGTGCCAGCAGTTACACGGGGGATTTGTTAGAGACCCAGTACTTC
CDR3 protein: CASSYTGDLLETQYF

D gene: TRBD2
V gene: TRBV10-2
J gene: TRBJ2-7
clone size: many
CDR3 DNA: TGCGCCAGCCGGACTAGCGGGGGAACCTACGAGCAGTACTTC
CDR3 protein: CASRTSGGTYEQYF

D gene: NA
V gene: TRBV18
J gene: TRBJ2-1
clone size: many
CDR3 DNA: TGTGCCAGCTCACCACCATCTCAGGGAGGTGAGCAGTTCTTC
CDR3 protein: CASSPPSQGGEQFF

D gene: TRBD2
V gene: TRBV9
J gene: TRBJ2-7
clone size: many
CDR3 DNA: TGTGCCAGCAGCGCGTTCGGTAGCGGGGGAATCAACGAGCAGTACTTC
CDR3 protein: CASSAFGSGGINEQYF

D gene: TRBD2
V gene: TRBV5-4
J gene: TRBJ2-3
clone size: NA
CDR3 DNA: TGTGCCAACATCGGTGGAGCGGGAGGAACAGATACGCAGTATTTT
CDR3 protein: CANIGGAGGTDTQYF

D gene: NA
V gene: TRBV20-1
J gene: TRBJ1-5
clone size: NA
CDR3 DNA: TGCAGTGCTAGTTCACAGCGGGTTCAGCCCCAGCATTTT
CDR3 protein: CSASSQRVQPQHF

D gene: NA
V gene: TRBV7-9
J gene: TRBJ2-7
clone size: few
CDR3 DNA: TGTGCCAGCAGCTTAGGCGGGTCCGGGTTCTCCTACGAGCAGTACTTC
CDR3 protein: CASSLGGSGFSYEQYF

D gene: NA
V gene: TRBV29-1
J gene: TRBJ1-1
clone size: many
CDR3 DNA: TGCAGCGTTTCGCAGGACAGCAACACTGAAGCTTTCTTT
CDR3 protein: CSVSQDSNTEAFF

D gene: TRBD2
V gene: TRBV12-3/TRBV12-4
J gene: TRBJ2-1
clone size: many
CDR3 DNA: TGTGCCAGCAGTTTCGGACTAGCGGGCGGGTTCAATGAGCAGTTCTTC
CDR3 protein: CASSFGLAGGFNEQFF